One TCR beta chain is described in this entry. Under the authors' procedure: Reference gene primer amplification gave nucleated cell count estimates. Measured with immunoSEQ multiplex PCR; TCRdb has only the in-frame clones, and not every one. The DNA was the basis for D and trimming; V, J and clone size are from that table. The repertoire consists of about 83,000 clones, with around 90% occurring once and the leading ten covering around 7.3%. The data were taken from a study of blood T cell repertoires in COVID-19. The overall study: The United States, Italy and Spain supplied acute and convalescent COVID-19 samples.

CDR1 ENHRY and CDR2 SYGVKD come from the germline V gene. J was trimmed by 4 bases and V by 4 bases; bases with no gene match: 8. This CDR3 has 15 residues. Sequences were obtained from peripheral blood. The clonotype was recovered from a man older than 75 with active or convalescent COVID-19. The chain employs TRBV10-3 and TRBJ2-3; 7 positions agree with TRBD2. This CDR3 is CAISGSGGLADTQYF. CDR3 in DNA: TGTGCCATCAGTGGTTCCGGGGGGTTGGCAGATACGCAGTATTTT.